This T cell receptor beta chain was documented in a study of memory CD4+ T cells and cytomegalovirus serostatus. Study-wide results and caveats: About two fifths of the roughly 160 known CMV-associated TCRbeta sequences appeared in CD4+ memory.

Details on this clone: Its specificity is not known.

Single viable CD3+CD4+CD8-CD45RO+ cells were sorted as the memory CD4+ T cells. CMV serostatus came from serum IgG against pp150, pp28, p38, p52. Positive selection with CD4 microbeads enriched total CD4+ T cells. Profiled with immunoSEQ multiplex PCR; TCRdb holds only in-frame clones, not every one. The repertoire consists of fewer than 40,000 clones, with around three quarters occurring once and the leading ten covering 0.78%. CDR1 is SNHLY and CDR2 is FYNNEI in the germline V gene. The CDR3 consists of 15 residues. V gave up 4 bases and J gave up 6 bases, with 17 bases separating them. The sequenced sample consisted of memory CD4+ T cells from blood. This chain links TRBV2 with TRBJ2-3; D gene ambiguous. The receptor comes from an adult in good health and CMV-seronegative. The CDR3 here is CASSGGQRSTDTQYF. The CDR3 DNA is TGTGCCAGCAGTGGAGGCCAGCGCTCCACGGATACGCAGTATTTT.